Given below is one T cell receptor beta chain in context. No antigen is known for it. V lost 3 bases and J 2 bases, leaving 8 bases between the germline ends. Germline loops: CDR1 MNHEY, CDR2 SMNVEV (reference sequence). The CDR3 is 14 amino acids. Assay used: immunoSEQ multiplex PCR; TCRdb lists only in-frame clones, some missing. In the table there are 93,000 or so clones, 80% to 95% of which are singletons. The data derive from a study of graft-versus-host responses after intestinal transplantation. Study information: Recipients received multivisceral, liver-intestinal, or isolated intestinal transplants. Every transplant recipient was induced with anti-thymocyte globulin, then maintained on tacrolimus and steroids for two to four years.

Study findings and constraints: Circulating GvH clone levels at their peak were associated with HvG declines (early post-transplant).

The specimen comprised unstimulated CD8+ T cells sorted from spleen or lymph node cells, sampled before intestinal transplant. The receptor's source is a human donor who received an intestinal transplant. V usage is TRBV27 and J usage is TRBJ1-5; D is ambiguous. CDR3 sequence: CASSLVWGNQPQHF. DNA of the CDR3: TGTGCCAGCAGTTTGGTCTGGGGCAATCAGCCCCAGCATTTT.